These 23 T cell receptor beta chains originate from one sample sequenced in a study of immune characterization of retroperitoneal liposarcoma. MiXCR, applied by TCRdb to the PCR reads, yields one record per CDR3 protein. This sample has thousands of distinct CDR3 sequences, with about 29% found just once. Material: tumor tissue. All receptors derive from a female donor with retroperitoneal liposarcoma.

The rearrangement joins TRBV10-3 to TRBJ2-1; TRBD1 matches at 8 bases. The J call may be incorrect, as the DNA end agrees better with TRBJ2-7. Germline CDR1 is ENHRY and CDR2 is SYGVKD. This CDR3 is built from 13 residues. The CDR3 bases are TGTGCCATCAGTGTGGGACAGGAGGACGAGCAGTACTTC. Translating gives CAISVGQEDEQYF.

This clonotype was picked up many times. The chain has TRBV27 and TRBJ2-5; the match to TRBD2 covers 11 bases. CDR3 length: 17 amino acids. Germline assignment: CDR1 MNHEY and CDR2 SMNVEV (reference sequence). The V and J ends lost 2 bases and 4 bases, in that order; junction bases with no gene match: 9. The CDR3 DNA reads as TGTGCCAGCAGTTTACTCTTAGCGGGAGGGATCCCAGAGACCCAGTACTTC. It translates to CASSLLLAGGIPETQYF.

This sequence joins TRBV6-1 and TRBJ2-1; TRBD2 agrees at 8 bases. J gave up 6 bases and V 6 bases, and 10 bases lay outside the gene matches. Germline CDR1 MNHNS, CDR2 SASEGT. The CDR3 has 15 amino acids. The CDR3 bases are TGTGCCAGCAGCACCGGGAGTGCGGGAGGCAATGAGCAGTTCTTC. Translation: CASSTGSAGGNEQFF.

The rearrangement links TRBV27 to TRBJ2-2; D is uncertain. Germline CDR1 reads MNHEY; CDR2 reads SMNVEV (reference sequence). The CDR3 loop spans 15 amino acids. Trimming removed 6 bases at V and 0 bases at J, with 11 bases between. In nucleotides, the CDR3 is TGTGCCAGCAGGCTAGTTGCCGCGAACACCGGGGAGCTGTTTTTT. Translation gives CASRLVAANTGELFF.

In its sample, this clonotype was seen many times. The chain links TRBV7-8 to TRBJ2-1; D call uncertain. The last part of the DNA fits TRBJ2-7 better; the J call may be wrong. The CDR3 contains 11 residues. Germline V CDR1 and CDR2: SGHVS, FQNEAQ. The CDR3 loop reads CASSLADEQYF. The CDR3 nucleotides are TGTGCCAGCAGCTTAGCGGACGAGCAGTACTTC.

This clonotype was seen many times. The chain carries TRBV6-1 and TRBJ2-1, with a possible D match to TRBD2 (6 bases). The germline V gene has CDR1 MNHNS and CDR2 SASEGT. The CDR3 runs 16 residues. Deletions cut 5 bases from V and 4 bases from J, with 18 bases between. The CDR3 DNA is TGTGCCAGCAGTCAAACAGCCGGGACTCGGTACAATGAGCAGTTCTTC. It yields the protein CASSQTAGTRYNEQFF.

This clonotype has only a few counts. V gene TRBV28 combines with J gene TRBJ1-1, with D perhaps TRBD1 (5 bases). The CDR3 runs to 14 residues. Germline loops: CDR1 MDHEN, CDR2 SYDVKM. V lost 3 bases to trimming and J lost 5 bases, with 13 bases between them. Written as DNA, the CDR3 is TGTGCCAGCAGTTTCGCGGGGACTTTAACTGAAGCTTTCTTT. It yields the protein CASSFAGTLTEAFF.

This clonotype was recorded a few times. This chain links TRBV5-6 with TRBJ2-1; D is perhaps TRBD2 (6 bases). The DNA matches TRBJ2-5 better at its end, which makes the J call doubtful. CDR1 and CDR2 from the germline V gene are SGHDT and YYEEEE. The CDR3 has 16 amino acids. CDR3 nucleotides: TGTGCCAGCAGCTCCTTAATCGGGGGAATCAGGGAGACCCAGTACTTC. Protein sequence: CASSSLIGGIRETQYF.

A few counts support this clonotype. This chain connects TRBV10-3 to TRBJ2-1, with 8 bases matching TRBD2. Trimming took 3 bases from V and 7 from J; bases not matched to a gene: 8. The CDR3 has 15 residues. Germline CDR1 and CDR2: ENHRY and SYGVKD. The CDR3 is CAISDPGTSLNEQFF. DNA of the CDR3: TGTGCCATCAGTGATCCGGGGACTAGTCTGAATGAGCAGTTCTTC.

By share, this clonotype counts as medium-sized (0.01 to 0.1%). The chain combines TRBV7-9 with TRBJ2-5, with 15 bases matching TRBD2. V lost 8 bases, J lost 5 bases, and 3 bases stayed unmatched. In germline, CDR1 is SEHNR, CDR2 FQNEAQ (reference sequence). The CDR3 extends over 14 amino acids. DNA of the CDR3: TGTGCCAGCCAAGGACTAGCGGGAGGGGAGACCCAGTACTTC. This translates into CASQGLAGGETQYF.

This clonotype is termed medium-sized (0.01 to 0.1%). The chain uses TRBV7-3 and TRBJ2-3; D might be TRBD2 (5 bases). V gave up 4 bases and J gave up 5 bases, with 10 bases separating them. The CDR3 consists of 13 residues. Germline V gene sequence: CDR1 SGHTA, CDR2 FQGTGA. The CDR3 spells CASSSVAGDTQYF. The CDR3 DNA follows: TGTGCCAGCAGCTCCGTTGCGGGAGATACGCAGTATTTT. Drawing the rest from reference TRBV7-3 and TRBJ2-3, the complete variable domain is GAGVSQTPSNKVTEKGKYVELRCDPISGHTALYWYRQSLGQGPEFLIYFQGTGAADDSGLPNDRFFAVRPEGSVSTLKIQRTERGDSAVYLCASSSVAGDTQYFGPGTRLTVL.

This clonotype was counted ten times or more. The chain recombines TRBV7-6 with TRBJ1-4, with 12 bases that match TRBD1. V trimming: 5 bases; J trimming: 3 bases; junction bases outside the gene matches: 4. Germline assignment: CDR1 SGHVS and CDR2 FNYEAQ. The CDR3 totals 16 residues. This CDR3 reads CASSPGTGGPNEKLFF. The DNA of the CDR3 is TGTGCCAGCAGCCCCGGGACAGGGGGCCCTAATGAAAAACTGTTTTTT.

This clonotype was picked up many times. The junction does not match germline at one end; this may be a read error. This rearrangement joins TRBV23-1 to TRBJ2-4; 10 positions agree with TRBD2. TRBV23-1 is designated an ORF whose function remains uncertain. The CDR3 extends over 17 amino acids. CDR3 coding DNA: TGCGCCAGCAGTCAGGTTAAGCTAGCGGGAGCCGAAAACATTCAGTACTTC. Translating it yields CASSQVKLAGAENIQYF.

The chain carries TRBV30 and TRBJ1-1; no clear D. This CDR3 contains 13 residues. Trimming removed 0 bases from V and 0 bases from J, with 5 bases in between. Germline values: CDR1 GTSNPN, CDR2 SVGIG (reference sequence). CDR3 bases: TGTGCCTGGAGTGTTTCAGTGAACACTGAAGCTTTCTTT. Protein product: CAWSVSVNTEAFF.

This sequence joins TRBV6-7 and TRBJ2-5; no definite D call. Gene TRBJ2-7 matches the end of the DNA better, so the J call may be wrong. TRBV6-7 is designated an ORF whose function remains uncertain. The CDR3 covers 15 residues. The CDR3 sequence is CASSSPTGSSYEQYF. The CDR3 DNA sequence: TGTGCCAGCAGTTCTCCGACTGGTTCGTCCTACGAGCAGTACTTC.

This clonotype occurred many times. The genes are TRBV5-5 and TRBJ1-1; D may be TRBD1 (5 bases). CDR3 length: 13 amino acids. CDR1 and CDR2 (germline): SGHKS, YYEKEE (reference sequence). Deletions cut 2 bases from V and 3 bases from J, with 8 bases between. The CDR3 DNA follows: TGTGCCAGCAGCTTCCCGGGGGACACTGAAGCTTTCTTT. This encodes CASSFPGDTEAFF.

The table lists this clonotype with many counts. The chain recombines TRBV6-5 with TRBJ2-2, with D tentatively TRBD2 (7 bases). V shed 2 bases and J shed 6 bases, with 19 bases lying between them. This CDR3 comprises 17 residues. Germline CDR1 MNHEY, CDR2 SVGAGI. For the CDR3, the DNA is TGTGCCAGCAGTTACGCGGGGAGGGGGTATGTCCCCGGGGAGCTGTTTTTT. Encoded protein: CASSYAGRGYVPGELFF.

The gene calls are TRBV12-5 and TRBJ2-7; D unresolved. Deletions cut 0 bases from V and 3 bases from J, with 18 bases between. Germline CDR1 reads LGHNT; CDR2 reads FRNRAP. This CDR3 has 17 amino acids. The CDR3: CASGLVKRTLSHYEQYF. The CDR3 bases are TGTGCTAGTGGTTTGGTAAAACGGACCCTCTCCCACTACGAGCAGTACTTC.

The chain joins TRBV6-6 to TRBJ2-1; TRBD2 matches at 9 bases. The DNA end is more similar to TRBJ2-7, so the J call may be wrong. This CDR3 has 17 residues. CDR1 is MNHNY, CDR2 SVGAGI, per germline (reference sequence). Here the CDR3 DNA reads TGTGCCAGCAGTTACCCCCCCTGGGCGGGAGGGCCGAATGAGCAGTACTTC. It codes for CASSYPPWAGGPNEQYF.

This clonotype was seen a few times. The genes are TRBV6-1 and TRBJ2-5; D unresolved. Trimming removed 5 bases at V and 2 bases at J, with 15 bases between. Germline V CDR1 and CDR2: MNHNS, SASEGT. The CDR3 sequence is 15 residues long. Here the CDR3 reads CASSLRPQFQETQYF. CDR3 coding DNA: TGTGCCAGCAGTTTGCGGCCACAGTTTCAAGAGACCCAGTACTTC.

The genes are TRBV6-1 and TRBJ2-1; 9 nucleotides align to TRBD2. The germline CDR1 and CDR2 sequences are MNHNS and SASEGT. The CDR3 length is 18 residues. V trimming: 1 base; J trimming: 0 bases; junction bases outside the gene matches: 7. The CDR3 coding sequence is TGTGCCAGCAGTGAAGACCCGCTAGCGGGGTCCTCCTACAATGAGCAGTTCTTC. Its translation: CASSEDPLAGSSYNEQFF.

The rearrangement uses TRBV6-1 and TRBJ2-1; maybe TRBD1 (5 bases). Germline loops: CDR1 MNHNS, CDR2 SASEGT. The CDR3 totals 13 residues. V lost 10 bases, J lost 0 bases, and 10 bases lay in between. DNA of the CDR3: TGTGCCACCCGACAGAGCTCCTACAATGAGCAGTTCTTC. Translation gives CATRQSSYNEQFF.

This clonotype came up many times. CDR3 coding DNA: TGCGCCAGCAGCCTCACAAGCAGGGCGGCGGGGTGGGGCGAGCAGTACTTC. This sequence encodes CASSLTSRAAGWGEQYF. The V gene is TRBV10-2, the J gene TRBJ2-7; D might be TRBD2 (6 bases). Trimming took off 6 bases at V and 6 bases at J, with 27 bases between the two ends. The length of the CDR3 is 17 residues. From germline, CDR1 is WSHSY and CDR2 SAAADI.